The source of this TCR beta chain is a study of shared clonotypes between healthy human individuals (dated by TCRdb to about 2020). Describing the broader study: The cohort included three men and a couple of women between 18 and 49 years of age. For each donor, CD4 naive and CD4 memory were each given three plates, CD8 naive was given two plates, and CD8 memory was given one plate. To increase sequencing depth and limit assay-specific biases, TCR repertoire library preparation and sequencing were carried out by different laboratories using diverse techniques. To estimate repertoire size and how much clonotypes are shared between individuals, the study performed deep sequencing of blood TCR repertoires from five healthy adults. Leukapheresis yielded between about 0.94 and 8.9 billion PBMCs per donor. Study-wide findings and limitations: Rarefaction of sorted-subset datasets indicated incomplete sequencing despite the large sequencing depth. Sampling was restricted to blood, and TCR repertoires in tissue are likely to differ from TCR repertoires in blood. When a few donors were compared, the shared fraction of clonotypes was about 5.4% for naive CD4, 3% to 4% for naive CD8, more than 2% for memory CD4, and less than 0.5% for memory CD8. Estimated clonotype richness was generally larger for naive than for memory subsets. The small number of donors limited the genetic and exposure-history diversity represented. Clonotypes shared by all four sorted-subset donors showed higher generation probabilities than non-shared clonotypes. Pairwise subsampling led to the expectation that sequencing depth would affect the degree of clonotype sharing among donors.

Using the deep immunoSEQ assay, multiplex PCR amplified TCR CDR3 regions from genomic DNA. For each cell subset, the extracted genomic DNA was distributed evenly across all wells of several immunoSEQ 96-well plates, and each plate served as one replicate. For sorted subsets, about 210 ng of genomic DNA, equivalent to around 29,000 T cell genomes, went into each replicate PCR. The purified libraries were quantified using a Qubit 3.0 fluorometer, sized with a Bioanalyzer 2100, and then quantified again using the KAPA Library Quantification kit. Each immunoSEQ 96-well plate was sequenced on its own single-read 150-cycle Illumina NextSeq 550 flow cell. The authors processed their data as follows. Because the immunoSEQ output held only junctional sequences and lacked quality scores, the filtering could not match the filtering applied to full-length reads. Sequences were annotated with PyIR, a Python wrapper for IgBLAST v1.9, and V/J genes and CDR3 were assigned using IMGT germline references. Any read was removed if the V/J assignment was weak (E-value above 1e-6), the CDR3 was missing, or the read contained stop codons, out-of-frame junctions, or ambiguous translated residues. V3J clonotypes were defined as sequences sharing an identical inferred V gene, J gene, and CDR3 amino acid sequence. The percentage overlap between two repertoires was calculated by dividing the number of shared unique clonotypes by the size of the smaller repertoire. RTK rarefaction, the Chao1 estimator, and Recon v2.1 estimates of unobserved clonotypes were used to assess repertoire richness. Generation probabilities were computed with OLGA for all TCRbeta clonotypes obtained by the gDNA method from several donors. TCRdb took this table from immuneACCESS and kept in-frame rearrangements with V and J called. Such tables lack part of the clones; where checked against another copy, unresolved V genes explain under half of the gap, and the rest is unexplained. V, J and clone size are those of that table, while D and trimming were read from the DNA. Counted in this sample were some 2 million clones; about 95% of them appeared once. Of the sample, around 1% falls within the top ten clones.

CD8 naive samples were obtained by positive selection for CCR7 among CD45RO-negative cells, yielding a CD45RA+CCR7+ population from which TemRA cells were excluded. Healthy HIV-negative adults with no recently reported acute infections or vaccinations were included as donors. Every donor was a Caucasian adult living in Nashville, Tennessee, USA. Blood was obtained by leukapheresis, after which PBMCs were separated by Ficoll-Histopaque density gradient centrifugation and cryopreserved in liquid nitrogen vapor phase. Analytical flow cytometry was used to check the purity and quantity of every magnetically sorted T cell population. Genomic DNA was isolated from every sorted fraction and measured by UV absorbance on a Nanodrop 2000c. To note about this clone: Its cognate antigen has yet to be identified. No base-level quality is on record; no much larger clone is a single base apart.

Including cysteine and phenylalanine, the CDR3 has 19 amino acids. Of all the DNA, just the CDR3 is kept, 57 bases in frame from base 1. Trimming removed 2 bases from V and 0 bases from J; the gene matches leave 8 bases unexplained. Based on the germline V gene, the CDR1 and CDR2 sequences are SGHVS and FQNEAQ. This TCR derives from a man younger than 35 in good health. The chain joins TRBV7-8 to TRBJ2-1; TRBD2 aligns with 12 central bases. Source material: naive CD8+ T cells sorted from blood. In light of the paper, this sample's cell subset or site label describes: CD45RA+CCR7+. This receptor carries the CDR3 CASSLQLAGGPSSYNEQFF. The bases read TGTGCCAGCAGCTTACAACTAGCGGGGGGTCCCAGCTCCTACAATGAGCAGTTCTTC.